Following are 15 T cell receptor delta chains from one sample sequenced in a study of γδ T cells in repeated Plasmodium falciparum infection. Flow sorting of PBMC yielded separate Vgamma9/Vdelta2+ and Vdelta2-negative gammadelta T cell populations for bulk repertoire analysis. TCRdb ran CATT on the multiplex PCR reads. The sample yields under 50,000 delta-chain clones, 1.5% to 2% seen once. Specimen: gamma-delta T cells from blood. The source of these receptors is a pool of human donors (malaria-infected and uninfected, not separated).

There are a few counts of this clone. Translating this DNA gives a protein that differs at residue 14 from the TCRdb one, which belongs to a much larger clone; a read error is likely, and the protein shown is this translation. This sequence joins TRDV2 and TRDJ1, with 11 nucleotides matching TRDD3. Here the J gene was assigned by germline matching of the DNA, as TCRdb has none. This CDR3 has 19 amino acids. The germline V gene has CDR1 GEAIGNYY and CDR2 EKD. The J segment lost 3 bases and the V segment lost 0 bases, leaving 14 bases of the junction unmatched. The CDR3, as DNA: TGTGCCTGTGACACCGTGAATGGGGGATACGCGACGTACCCCGATAAACTCATCTTT. Translation gives CACDTVNGGYATYPDKLIF.

In its sample, this clone was seen a few times. TCRdb shows a much larger clone's protein in place of this DNA's translation, and the two differ at residue 11, likely through a read error; the protein shown is translated from the DNA. The genes are TRDV1 and TRDJ1; 12 bases match TRDD3. Per germline, CDR1 TSWWSYY and CDR2 QGS. This CDR3 has 22 amino acids. The V segment lost 5 bases and the J segment 2 bases; nucleotides outside the gene matches: 24. CDR3 region: CALGLPLGRSSGGYGTTDKLIF. The CDR3 DNA sequence: TGTGCTCTTGGGCTCCCATTAGGCCGTAGTTCTGGGGGATACGGTACTACCGATAAACTCATCTTT.

In the case of this clone: One base separates it from a far larger clone, so it is likely a read error. This sample includes further DNA sequences coding for the same CDR3. As DNA, the CDR3 is TGTGCTCTTGGGGAACTAAGACCAGCCCGACCCTTGTACACAGATAAACTCATCTTT. This translates into CALGELRPARPLYTDKLIF. The genes are TRDV1 and TRDJ1; D gene unclear. TCRdb lists no J gene, so it was determined here by aligning the DNA to germline. The CDR3 is 19 amino acids. The germline V gene has CDR1 TSWWSYY and CDR2 QGS.

Remarks on this clone: A single base is all that separates this from a far larger clone, so a read error is likely. The chain combines TRDV2 with TRDJ3; weak D call: TRDD3 (6 bases). TCRdb does not report a J gene; here it was assigned by matching the DNA to germline references. Germline-derived CDR1 and CDR2 are GEAIGNYY and EKD. Trimming removed 3 bases at V and 0 bases at J, with 65 bases between. CDR3 length: 35 residues. The CDR3 loop reads CACDPPRLCHGKEYTLARILGIQSVSSWDTRQMFF. In nucleotides, the CDR3 is TGTGCCTGTGACCCCCCGCGGTTGTGCCACGGCAAAGAATACACCTTGGCCAGGATTCTGGGGATTCAATCCGTTAGCTCCTGGGACACCCGACAGATGTTTTTC.

About this clone: A read error is likely here: a far larger clone is one base away. The same CDR3 arises from other DNA sequences in this sample as well. This chain links TRDV3 with TRDJ1; unclear D gene. CDR1 is TVYSNPD, CDR2 GDNSRS, per germline (reference sequence). The CDR3 length is 13 residues. The CDR3 coding sequence is TGTGCCTTTTCCGGCCTTTCCGCGAATAAACTAATCTTT. It codes for CAFSGLSANKLIF. Full variable domain (rest looked up from reference TRDV3 and TRDJ1): CDKVTQSSPDQTVASGSEVVLLCTYDTVYSNPDLFWYRIRPDYSFQFVFYGDNSRSEGADFTQGRFSVKHILTQKAFHLVISPVRTEDSATYYCAFSGLSANKLIFGKGTRVTVEP.

On this clone itself: This DNA's translation and the protein TCRdb lists, from a much larger clone, do not match at residue 15, likely due to a read error; the protein shown is translated from the DNA. J is TRDJ1 and V is TRDV1; TRDD3 agrees at 9 bases. CDR1 and CDR2 from the germline V gene are TSWWSYY and QGS. The CDR3 runs 21 residues. V shed 2 bases and J 0 bases; nucleotides not matched to a gene: 19. CDR3 amino acids: CALGETTGLLWGIRHTDKLIF. The CDR3 bases are TGTGCTCTTGGGGAAACCACCGGCCTTCTTTGGGGGATAAGGCACACCGATAAACTCATCTTT.

Ten or more counts support this clone. The chain uses TRDV1 and TRDJ1, with D uncertain. The germline V gene has CDR1 TSWWSYY and CDR2 QGS. This CDR3 contains 12 residues. V lost 2 bases to trimming and J lost 6 bases, with 7 bases between them. DNA of the CDR3: TGTGCTCTTGGGGAAGGAATATATAAACTCATCTTT. This gives the protein CALGEGIYKLIF.

This clone turned up a few times. The protein TCRdb gives is from a much larger clone and does not agree with this DNA's translation at residue 3, likely a read error; the protein shown here comes from the DNA. This chain links TRDV2 with TRDJ1; 8 positions match TRDD3. Since TCRdb gives no J gene, matching the DNA to germline was used here to assign it. Germline CDR1 is GEAIGNYY and CDR2 is EKD. The CDR3 loop spans 17 amino acids. V shed 9 bases, J shed 0 bases, and the junction held 17 bases outside the gene matches. The CDR3 bases are TGTGCCCGTGTAGGGATCGCTCTGGGGGACTACACCGATAAACTCATCTTT. It codes for CARVGIALGDYTDKLIF.

The table lists this clone with a few counts. This likely stems from a read error, as it lies one base from a far larger clone. In the same sample, other DNA sequences code for this CDR3. The rearrangement uses TRDV1 and TRDJ3; perhaps TRDD3 as D (5 bases). Germline CDR1 reads TSWWSYY; CDR2 reads QGS. This CDR3 is built from 19 residues. CDR3 residues: CALGESLLRFSWDTRQMFF. As DNA, the CDR3 is TGTGCTCTTGGGGAGTCTCTATTGAGATTCTCCTGGGACACCCGACAGATGTTCTTC.

As to this clone: TCRdb records a much larger clone's protein for this DNA, with a difference at residue 3 that likely arises from a read error; the protein given is the translation of the DNA. The genes are TRDV1 and TRDJ1; TRDD3 agrees at 9 bases. Matching the DNA to germline supplied the J gene, which TCRdb does not give. CDR1 TSWWSYY and CDR2 QGS come from the germline V gene. CDR3 length: 18 residues. The CDR3 coding sequence is TGTGCTTTTGGGCTCAGGAGAGGGGGATACTTGTACACCGATAAACTCATCTTT. Translated: CAFGLRRGGYLYTDKLIF.

In its sample, this clone was seen many times. A clone one base away is much larger, so this may be a read error. Distinct nucleotide sequences in the sample also encode this CDR3. V usage is TRDV1 and J usage is TRDJ2, with 7 bases lining up with TRDD3. CDR1 and CDR2 (germline): TSWWSYY, QGS. This CDR3 spans 20 amino acids. CDR3 region: CALGEVTMTGDPGGGAQLFF. Here the CDR3 DNA reads TGCGCTCTTGGGGAGGTCACTATGACTGGGGATCCCGGTGGTGGAGCACAACTCTTCTTT.

This clone was picked up a small number of times. It is likely a read error: a sequence one base away is far more abundant. Other DNA sequences in the same sample also yield this CDR3. V gene TRDV1 combines with J gene TRDJ1, with 7 bases lining up with TRDD3. Germline V gene sequence: CDR1 TSWWSYY, CDR2 QGS. This CDR3 has 17 amino acids. Trimming removed 5 bases from V and 0 bases from J; junction bases left unmatched: 12. The CDR3 loop reads CALGRYEGLGDTDKLIF. As DNA, the CDR3 is TGTGCTCTTGGGAGGTACGAGGGGCTGGGGGACACCGATAAACTCATCTTT.

This clone occurred many times. A much larger clone is a single base away; this may be a read error. Other nucleotide sequences from this sample produce the same CDR3. V usage is TRDV2 and J usage is TRDJ3, with TRDD3 as a possible D gene (5 bases). The J gene, not given by TCRdb, was assigned here from a germline match of the nucleotide sequence. Germline CDR1 and CDR2: GEAIGNYY and EKD. The CDR3 contains 19 residues. DNA of the CDR3: TGTGCCTGTGACGCCGTGCGGACTTTAAGCTCCTGGGACACCAGACAGATGTTTTTC. Protein product: CACDAVRTLSSWDTRQMFF.

This clone was counted a few times. The amino acid sequence in TCRdb belongs to a much larger clone and departs from this DNA's translation at residue 3, likely a sequencing read error; the sequence shown is translated from the DNA. This chain joins TRDV1 and TRDJ1; tentative D call: TRDD3 (6 bases). Matching the DNA to germline supplied the J gene, which TCRdb does not give. CDR1 is TSWWSYY and CDR2 is QGS in the germline V gene. CDR3 length equals 23 residues. The CDR3 is CAPGDRSRLLLGHSGVWTDKLIF. The CDR3 DNA follows: TGTGCTCCTGGGGATCGGTCTCGCCTACTTTTGGGGCATAGTGGGGTGTGGACCGATAAACTCATCTTT.

This clone has only a few counts. A read error likely explains why the TCRdb protein, taken from a much larger clone, differs from this DNA's translation at residue 19; the protein shown is translated from the DNA. The chain joins TRDV1 to TRDJ1, with 13 bases fitting TRDD3. TCRdb carries no J gene annotation; the J gene was assigned here by matching the DNA with germline. CDR3 length equals 24 residues. Trimming removed 7 bases from V and 3 bases from J; junction bases left unmatched: 32. Germline V gene sequence: CDR1 TSWWSYY, CDR2 QGS. CDR3 sequence (DNA): TGTGCTCTTGTCCTTCACTGGCCTTCCTACGCTATACTGGGGGATACGGACGACGCCGATAAACTCATCTTT. This gives the protein CALVLHWPSYAILGDTDDADKLIF.